This entry is about one TCR beta chain. The sample originates from a study of blood T cell repertoires in COVID-19. Background on the study: Samples representing acute and convalescent COVID-19 were sourced from the United States, Italy and Spain. In each case, the material was cDNA or gDNA derived from T cells, B-cell-depleted T cells, or PBMCs.

Original processing methods: Counts of nucleated cells, estimated from reference gene primer amplification, were obtained. Libraries were prepared by immunoSEQ multiplex PCR; TCRdb keeps only in-frame clonotypes and omits some of them. D and trimming were read from the DNA, whereas the V and J calls and clone size are those reported in that table. This table holds under 300,000 clones, roughly 80% found once. The CDR3 runs 15 residues. Germline V CDR1 and CDR2: SGDLS, YYNGEE. V lost 0 bases and J lost 2; bases outside the gene matches: 5. Sequenced input: PBMCs or T cells enriched from blood (not recorded which). The TCR comes from a man between 45 and 60 years old who had recovered from COVID-19. The rearrangement joins TRBV9 to TRBJ2-7; 7 bases are a match to TRBD2. The CDR3 protein is CASSVGGTTAYEQYF. Written as DNA, the CDR3 is TGTGCCAGCAGCGTAGGGGGGACTACAGCCTACGAGCAGTACTTC.